Shown below are 8 T cell receptor beta chains from a single sample sequenced in a study of PD-L1 blockade in urothelial cancer. Time point here: pretreatment peripheral blood. Profiled with immunoSEQ multiplex PCR; TCRdb holds only in-frame clones, not every one. Found here are 60,000 or so clones, 85% of them singletons; the top ten hold approximately 15%. Sequenced material: PBMCs, taken around atezolizumab (anti-PD-L1) treatment. The receptor set was obtained from a man between 65 and 80 years old with urothelial cancer.

This chain connects TRBV6-6 to TRBJ1-1; D gene unclear. The CDR3 is 12 amino acids. The germline gives CDR1 MNHNY, CDR2 SVGAGI (reference sequence). The germline V and J ends were trimmed by 7 bases and 4 bases, with 10 bases remaining between them. The CDR3 DNA reads TGTGCCAGCACCGTACTTGGCACTGAAGCTTTCTTT. Protein sequence: CASTVLGTEAFF.

The J gene is TRBJ1-2, the V gene TRBV6-5, with D perhaps TRBD1 (5 bases). CDR1 is MNHEY and CDR2 is SVGAGI in the germline V gene. V was cut by 4 bases and J by 3 bases, with 9 bases left in between. This CDR3 has 13 residues. The CDR3 sequence is CASSSGGDYGYTF. CDR3 nucleotides: TGTGCCAGCAGTTCTGGGGGGGACTATGGCTACACCTTC.

The chain links TRBV4-1 to TRBJ2-7, with D unresolved. V was pared by 1 base and J by 4 bases, with 8 bases between. CDR3 length equals 13 residues. Germline-derived CDR1 and CDR2 are MGHRA and YSYEKL. The DNA of the CDR3 is TGCGCCAGCAGCCAAGGGGCTCATTACGAGCAGTACTTC. It codes for CASSQGAHYEQYF.

V usage is TRBV28 and J usage is TRBJ1-3; 7 nucleotides match TRBD1. After removal of 1 base from V and 4 bases from J, the junction contained 7 bases not matched to a gene. This CDR3 spans 16 amino acids. Looked up from germline, CDR1 is MDHEN and CDR2 is SYDVKM. The chain's CDR3 is CASSLSVRGRGNTIYF. In nucleotides, the CDR3 is TGTGCCAGCAGTTTATCAGTCAGGGGGAGAGGAAACACCATATATTTT. Full variable domain (missing parts from reference TRBV28 and TRBJ1-3): DVKVTQSSRYLVKRTGEKVFLECVQDMDHENMFWYRQDPGLGLRLIYFSYDVKMKEKGDIPEGYSVSREKKERFSLILESASTNQTSMYLCASSLSVRGRGNTIYFGEGSWLTVV.

The rearrangement joins TRBV11-3 to TRBJ1-2; no reliable D call. The V gene's germline CDR1 is SGHNT and CDR2 YENEEA. Between the trimmed V and J ends, which lost 1 base and 8 bases, there was a span of 20 bases. This CDR3 comprises 16 residues. The CDR3 is CASSLGGRTVPRGYTF. Written as DNA, the CDR3 is TGTGCCAGCAGCTTAGGAGGGAGGACCGTACCTCGGGGCTACACCTTC.

This clone was detected only a few times. The chain is built from TRBV28 and TRBJ1-2, with 10 bases aligning to TRBD1. J was trimmed by 7 bases and V by 4 bases; bases with no gene match: 3. Per the germline V gene, CDR1 is MDHEN and CDR2 is SYDVKM. The CDR3 totals 13 residues. The CDR3 loop is CASSSGTGVGYTF. CDR3 DNA sequence: TGTGCCAGCAGTTCAGGGACAGGGGTTGGCTACACCTTC.

The sample holds one count of this clone. The chain employs TRBV18 and TRBJ2-1; maybe TRBD1 (5 bases). Germline V lookup: CDR1 KGHSH, CDR2 LQKENI. V was pared by 2 bases and J by 13 bases, with 12 bases between. The CDR3 has 12 residues. The CDR3 is CASSPLGQGQFF. The CDR3 DNA sequence: TGTGCCAGCTCACCATTAGGGCAGGGCCAGTTCTTC.

The gene calls are TRBV5-1 and TRBJ2-3; 7 bases are shared with TRBD1. After removal of 1 base from V and 2 bases from J, the junction contained 10 bases not matched to a gene. The CDR3 covers 17 residues. Per the germline V gene, CDR1 is SGHRS and CDR2 is YFSETQ. The CDR3 loop is CASSLYSSTGLTDTQYF. The CDR3 DNA sequence: TGCGCCAGCAGCTTGTACAGTTCGACAGGGCTCACAGATACGCAGTATTTT. Together with reference TRBV5-1 and TRBJ2-3, the CDR3 gives the full variable domain: KAGVTQTPRYLIKTRGQQVTLSCSPISGHRSVSWYQQTPGQGLQFLFEYFSETQRNKGNFPGRFSGRQFSNSRSEMNVSTLELGDSALYLCASSLYSSTGLTDTQYFGPGTRLTVL.